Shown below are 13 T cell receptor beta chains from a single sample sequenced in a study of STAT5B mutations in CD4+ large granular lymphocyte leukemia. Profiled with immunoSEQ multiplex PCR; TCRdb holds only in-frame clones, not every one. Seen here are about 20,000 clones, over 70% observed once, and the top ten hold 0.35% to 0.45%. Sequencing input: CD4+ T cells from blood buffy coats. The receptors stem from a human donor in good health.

The CDR3 region has the DNA TGTGCCAGCAGAGCGAACACCGGGGAGCTGTTTTTT. It codes for CASRANTGELFF. V and J are TRBV11-2 and TRBJ2-2; D uncertain. Germline lookup yields CDR1 SGHAT and CDR2 FQNNGV. The CDR3 has 12 amino acids. V lost 6 bases, J lost 0 bases, and 2 bases lay in between.

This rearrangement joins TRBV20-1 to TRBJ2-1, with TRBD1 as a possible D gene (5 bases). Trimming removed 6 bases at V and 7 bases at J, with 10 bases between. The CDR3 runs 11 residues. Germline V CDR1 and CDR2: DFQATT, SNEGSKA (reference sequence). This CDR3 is CSASRVNEQFF. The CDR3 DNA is TGCAGTGCCTCCAGGGTAAATGAGCAGTTCTTC.

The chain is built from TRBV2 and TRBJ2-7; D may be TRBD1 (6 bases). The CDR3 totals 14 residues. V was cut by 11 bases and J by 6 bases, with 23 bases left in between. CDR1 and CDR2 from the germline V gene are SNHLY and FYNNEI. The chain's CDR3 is CAGLKEAGVGEQYF. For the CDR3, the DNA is TGTGCCGGCCTTAAGGAGGCAGGGGTGGGCGAGCAGTACTTC.

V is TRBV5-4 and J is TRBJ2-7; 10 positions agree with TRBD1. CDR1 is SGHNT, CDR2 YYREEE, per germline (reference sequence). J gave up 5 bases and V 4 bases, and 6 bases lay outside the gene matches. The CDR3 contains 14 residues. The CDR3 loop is CASSAQDRGDEQYF. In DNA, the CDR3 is TGTGCCAGCAGCGCCCAGGACAGGGGGGACGAGCAGTACTTC.

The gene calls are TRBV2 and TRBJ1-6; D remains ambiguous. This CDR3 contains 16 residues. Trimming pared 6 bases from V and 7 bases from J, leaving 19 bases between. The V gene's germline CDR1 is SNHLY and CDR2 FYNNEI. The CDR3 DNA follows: TGTGCCAGCAGGGGCTCCTGGGTTGGCAGAAATTCACCCCTCCACTTT. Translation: CASRGSWVGRNSPLHF.

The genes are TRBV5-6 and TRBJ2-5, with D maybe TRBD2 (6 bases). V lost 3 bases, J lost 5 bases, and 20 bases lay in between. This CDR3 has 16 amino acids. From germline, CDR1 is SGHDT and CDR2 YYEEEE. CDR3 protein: CASSSRDSGVGETQYF. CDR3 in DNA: TGTGCCAGCAGCTCCCGAGATTCGGGGGTGGGGGAGACCCAGTACTTC. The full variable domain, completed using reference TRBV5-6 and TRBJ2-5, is DAGVTQSPTHLIKTRGQQVTLRCSPKSGHDTVSWYQQALGQGPQFIFQYYEEEERQRGNFPDRFSGHQFPNYSSELNVNALLLGDSALYLCASSSRDSGVGETQYFGPGTRLLVL.

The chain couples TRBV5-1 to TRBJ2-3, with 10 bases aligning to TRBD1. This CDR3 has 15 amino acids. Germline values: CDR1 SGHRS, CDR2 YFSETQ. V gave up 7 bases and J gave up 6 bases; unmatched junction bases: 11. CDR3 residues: CASLAGTGVTDTQYF. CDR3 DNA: TGCGCCAGCCTAGCCGGGACAGGGGTTACGGATACGCAGTATTTT. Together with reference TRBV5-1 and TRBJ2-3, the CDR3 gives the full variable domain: KAGVTQTPRYLIKTRGQQVTLSCSPISGHRSVSWYQQTPGQGLQFLFEYFSETQRNKGNFPGRFSGRQFSNSRSEMNVSTLELGDSALYLCASLAGTGVTDTQYFGPGTRLTVL.

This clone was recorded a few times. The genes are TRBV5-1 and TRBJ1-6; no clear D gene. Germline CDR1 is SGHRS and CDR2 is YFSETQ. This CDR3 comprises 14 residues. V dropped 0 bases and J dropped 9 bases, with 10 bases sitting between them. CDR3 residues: CASSLGGASSPLHF. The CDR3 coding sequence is TGCGCCAGCAGCTTGGGAGGAGCCAGTTCACCCCTCCACTTT.

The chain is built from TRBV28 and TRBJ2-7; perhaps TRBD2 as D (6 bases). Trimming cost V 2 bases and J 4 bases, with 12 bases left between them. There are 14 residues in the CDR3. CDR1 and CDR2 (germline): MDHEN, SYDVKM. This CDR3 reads CASSLQGGGYEQYF. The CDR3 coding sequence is TGTGCCAGCAGTTTACAGGGCGGAGGGTACGAGCAGTACTTC.

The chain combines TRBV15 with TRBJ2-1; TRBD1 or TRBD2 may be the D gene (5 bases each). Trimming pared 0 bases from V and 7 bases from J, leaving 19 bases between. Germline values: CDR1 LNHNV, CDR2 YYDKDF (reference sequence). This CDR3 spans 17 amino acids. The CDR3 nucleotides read TGTGCCACCAGCAGAGATCGAGGGGTGGCCGCTCGAAATGAGCAGTTCTTC. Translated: CATSRDRGVAARNEQFF.

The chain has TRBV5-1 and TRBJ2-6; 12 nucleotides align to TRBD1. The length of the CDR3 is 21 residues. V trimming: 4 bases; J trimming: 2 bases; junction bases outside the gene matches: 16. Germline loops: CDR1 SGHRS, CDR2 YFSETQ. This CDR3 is CASSLSALPGQGAPGANVLTF. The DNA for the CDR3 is TGCGCCAGCAGCCTCTCGGCCCTTCCGGGACAGGGGGCGCCTGGGGCCAACGTCCTGACTTTC.

The CDR3 region is CASSLFDSLNTEAFF. CDR3 sequence (DNA): TGTGCCAGCAGTTTGTTCGACAGTTTGAACACTGAAGCTTTCTTT. The rearrangement links TRBV28 to TRBJ1-1; D might be TRBD1 (5 bases). V shed 3 bases and J shed 0 bases, with 11 bases lying between them. CDR3 length: 15 amino acids. CDR1 is MDHEN and CDR2 is SYDVKM in the germline V gene.

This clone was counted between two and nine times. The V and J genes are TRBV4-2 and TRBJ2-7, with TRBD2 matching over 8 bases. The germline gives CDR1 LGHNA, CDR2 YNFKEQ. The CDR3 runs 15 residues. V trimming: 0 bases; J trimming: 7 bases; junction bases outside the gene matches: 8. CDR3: CASSQDGTRDMEQYF. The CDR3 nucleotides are TGTGCCAGCAGCCAAGATGGGACTAGGGACATGGAGCAGTACTTC.